Listed below are T cell receptor beta chains from one sample, sequenced in a study of neurological immune-mediated disorders. From the 5' RACE reads, TCRdb called clonotypes with MiXCR, one entry per CDR3 protein. The sample contains under 60,000 distinct CDR3 sequences, more than 20% of which appear only once. The sample was PBMCs. The receptor set was obtained from a woman aged 70-85 years in good health. CDR3s include the opening cysteine and the closing phenylalanine or tryptophan. A D gene is named only where the DNA matches it firmly. Clone sizes are given selectively: once, few, many, or a class where the clone is expanded.

abundance	len	d_gene	j_gene	v_gene	CDR3nt	CDR3aa
many	15	TRBD2	TRBJ2-5	TRBV5-1	TGCGCCAGCAGCTTGATGACTAGCGGACAAGAGACCCAGTACTTC	CASSLMTSGQETQYF
-	12	-	TRBJ2-4	TRBV5-6	TGTGCCAGCAGCGTGTTTACAGGTCTTCAGTACTTC	CASSVFTGLQYF
-	15	-	TRBJ2-7	TRBV7-7	TGTGCCAGCAGCTTAAGGGCAGGGACTTACTACGAGCAGTACTTC	CASSLRAGTYYEQYF
many	15	TRBD2	TRBJ2-7	TRBV5-1	TGCGCCAGCAGCTTGGGGCTAGCGGGAGTCTACGAGCAGTACTTC	CASSLGLAGVYEQYF
many	12	-	TRBJ2-3	TRBV20-1	TGCAGTGCTAGGGAAGACACAGATACGCAGTATTTT	CSAREDTDTQYF
few	14	-	TRBJ1-1	TRBV20-1	TGCAGTGCTAGAGGGAAGGGCGGGAGCACTGAAGCTTTCTTT	CSARGKGGSTEAFF
many	14	-	TRBJ1-1	TRBV20-1	TGCAGTGCTAAGAGGGGTTCAGGGAACACTGAAGCTTTCTTT	CSAKRGSGNTEAFF
many	13	-	TRBJ1-2	TRBV7-9	TGTGCCAGCAGCTTCGGTAGGGGCCTAGGCTACACCTTC	CASSFGRGLGYTF
many	13	TRBD2	TRBJ2-5	TRBV29-1	TGCAGCGCCCTAGCGGGCCGGGGGGAGACCCAGTACTTC	CSALAGRGETQYF
many	17	-	TRBJ1-5	TRBV15	TGTGCCACCAGCTTGTGGGGAGGGGCCGGGGGCAATCAGCCCCAGCATTTT	CATSLWGGAGGNQPQHF
-	11	-	TRBJ2-1	TRBV3-1	TGTGCCAGCAGCCTCTACAATGAGCAGTTCTTC	CASSLYNEQFF
many	15	-	TRBJ2-6	TRBV7-2	TGTGCCAGCAGCTTCAGCTACTCTGGGGCCAACGTCCTGACTTTC	CASSFSYSGANVLTF